Presented here are 3 T cell receptor delta chains from one specimen sequenced in a study of Vδ1+ human thymocytes. Sequences come from RNA converted to cDNA by reverse transcription. The CDR3 regions were amplified by multiplex PCR from V-gene primers to a constant-region primer. TCRdb reanalysed the multiplex PCR reads with CATT. The table has approximately 25,000 delta-chain clones, 25% to 30% seen once. These receptors have no known antigen. Whole-study results and caveats: Thymic TRG and TRD repertoires appeared highly polyclonal.

The sample was Vdelta1+ gamma-delta thymocytes from the thymus. Subset indicated: FACS-sorted CD3+ TCRalphabeta- TCRVdelta1+ TCRVdelta2- thymocytes. The receptors come from a boy in the first two years of life who had congenital heart surgery.

About this clone: This may stem from a read error, because a much larger clone lies one nucleotide away. The rearrangement joins TRDV1 to TRDJ1; TRDD3 matches 8 bases. The CDR3 is 18 residues long. In germline, CDR1 is TSWWSYY, CDR2 QGS. V trimming: 3 bases; J trimming: 4 bases; junction bases outside the gene matches: 16. The CDR3 is CALGDPNSYWGYRDKLIF. DNA for the CDR3: TGTGCTCTTGGGGACCCCAACAGCTACTGGGGATACCGCGATAAACTCATCTTT.

The rearrangement links TRDV1 to TRDJ1; the match to TRDD3 covers 7 bases. The CDR3 consists of 19 residues. J lost 11 bases, V lost 0 bases, and 24 bases had no gene match. Germline V CDR1 and CDR2: TSWWSYY, QGS. As DNA, the CDR3 is TGTGCTCTTGGGGAACTCGTAAACCGATCGGAGTGGCCGGGGATAGTGCTCATCTTT. This gives the protein CALGELVNRSEWPGIVLIF.

With respect to this clone: The same CDR3 also results from other DNA sequences found in this sample. This chain links TRDV1 with TRDJ1, with 7 positions matching TRDD2. CDR1 and CDR2 from the germline V gene are TSWWSYY and QGS. This CDR3 is built from 19 residues. V shed 0 bases and J 0 bases; nucleotides not matched to a gene: 13. CDR3 coding DNA: TGTGCTCTTGGGGAACTGAGGGGACCTTCCTCCCTCCACACCGATAAACTCATCTTT. Amino acids: CALGELRGPSSLHTDKLIF.